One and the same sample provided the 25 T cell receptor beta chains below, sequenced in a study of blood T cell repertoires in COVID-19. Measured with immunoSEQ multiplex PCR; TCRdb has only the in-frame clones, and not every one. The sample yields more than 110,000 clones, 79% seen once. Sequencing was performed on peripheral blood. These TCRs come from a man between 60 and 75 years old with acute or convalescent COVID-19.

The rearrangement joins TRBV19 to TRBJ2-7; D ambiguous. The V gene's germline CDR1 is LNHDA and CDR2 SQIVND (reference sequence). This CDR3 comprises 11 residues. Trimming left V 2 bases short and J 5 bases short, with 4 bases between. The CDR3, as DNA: TGTGCCAGTAGTATATCAGACGAGCAGTACTTC. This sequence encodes CASSISDEQYF.

The CDR3 region has the DNA TGTGCCAGCAGTTACTCGAGGACAGGGGGTAGGGAGACCCAGTACTTC. It specifies CASSYSRTGGRETQYF. The chain is built from TRBV6-5 and TRBJ2-5, with 10 bases fitting TRBD1. This CDR3 spans 16 amino acids. Germline V lookup: CDR1 MNHEY, CDR2 SVGAGI. V was pared by 0 bases and J by 5 bases, with 6 bases of the junction left unmatched.

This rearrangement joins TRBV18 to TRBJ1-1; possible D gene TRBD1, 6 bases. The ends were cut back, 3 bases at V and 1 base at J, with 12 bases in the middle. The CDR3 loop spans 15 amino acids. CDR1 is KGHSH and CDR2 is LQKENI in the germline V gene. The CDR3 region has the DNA TGTGCCAGCTCACCGGGGGCGCAGGCGAACACTGAAGCTTTCTTT. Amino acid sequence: CASSPGAQANTEAFF. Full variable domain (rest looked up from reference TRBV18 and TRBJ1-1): NAGVMQNPRHLVRRRGQEARLRCSPMKGHSHVYWYRQLPEEGLKFMVYLQKENIIDESGMPKERFSAEFPKEGPSILRIQQVVRGDSAAYFCASSPGAQANTEAFFGQGTRLTVV.

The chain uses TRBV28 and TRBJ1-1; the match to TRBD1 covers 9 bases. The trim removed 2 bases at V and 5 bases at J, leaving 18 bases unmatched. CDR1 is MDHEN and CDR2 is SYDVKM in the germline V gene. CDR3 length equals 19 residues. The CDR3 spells CASSLGLVGTGKVGTEAFF. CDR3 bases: TGTGCCAGCAGTTTAGGGCTTGTGGGGACAGGGAAGGTGGGGACTGAAGCTTTCTTT.

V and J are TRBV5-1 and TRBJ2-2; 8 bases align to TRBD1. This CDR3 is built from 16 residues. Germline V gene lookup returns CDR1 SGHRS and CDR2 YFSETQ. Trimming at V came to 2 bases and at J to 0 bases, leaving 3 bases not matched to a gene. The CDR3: CASSLQGVTNTGELFF. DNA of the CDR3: TGCGCCAGCAGCTTACAGGGGGTAACGAACACCGGGGAGCTGTTTTTT.

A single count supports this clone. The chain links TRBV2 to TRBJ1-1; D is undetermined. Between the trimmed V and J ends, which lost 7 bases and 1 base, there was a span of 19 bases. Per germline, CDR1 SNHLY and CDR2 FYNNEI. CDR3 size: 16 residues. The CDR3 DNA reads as TGTGCCAGCACAGAAACAGCCCCGTCCTCGAACACTGAAGCTTTCTTT. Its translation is CASTETAPSSNTEAFF.

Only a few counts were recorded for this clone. Written as DNA, the CDR3 is TGTGCCAGCAGCCACAGGAGACAGGGGGCGAGTAATGAAAAACTGTTTTTT. Its translation is CASSHRRQGASNEKLFF. The chain is built from TRBV3-1 (or the pseudogene TRBV3-2) and TRBJ1-4; 10 positions match TRBD1. The germline gives CDR1 LGHDT, CDR2 YNNKEL (reference sequence). With 3 bases clipped from V and 4 bases from J, the junction kept 8 bases outside the gene matches. CDR3 length equals 17 residues.

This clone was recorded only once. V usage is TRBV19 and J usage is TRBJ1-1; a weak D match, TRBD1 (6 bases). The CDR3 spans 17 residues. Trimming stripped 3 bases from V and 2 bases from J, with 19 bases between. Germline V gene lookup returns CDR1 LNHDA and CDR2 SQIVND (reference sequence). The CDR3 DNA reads TGTGCCAGTAGTATCCCCAGTGACAGGCTAACTAACACTGAAGCTTTCTTT. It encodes CASSIPSDRLTNTEAFF.

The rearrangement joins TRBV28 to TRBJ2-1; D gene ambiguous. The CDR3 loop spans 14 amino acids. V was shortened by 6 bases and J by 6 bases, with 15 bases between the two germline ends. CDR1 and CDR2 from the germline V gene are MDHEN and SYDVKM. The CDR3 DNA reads TGTGCCAGCAGCCCCCTGGCCCCCCCCAATGAGCAGTTCTTC. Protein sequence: CASSPLAPPNEQFF.

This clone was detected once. The CDR3 spells CASSPQWYRGTTNEKLFF. The CDR3 bases are TGTGCCAGCAGCCCCCAGTGGTACAGGGGTACAACTAATGAAAAACTGTTTTTT. The V gene is TRBV5-5, the J gene TRBJ1-4, with 7 bases matching TRBD1. Trimming cost V 4 bases and J 0 bases; bases outside gene matches: 12. The length of the CDR3 is 18 residues. Germline V lookup: CDR1 SGHKS, CDR2 YYEKEE (reference sequence).

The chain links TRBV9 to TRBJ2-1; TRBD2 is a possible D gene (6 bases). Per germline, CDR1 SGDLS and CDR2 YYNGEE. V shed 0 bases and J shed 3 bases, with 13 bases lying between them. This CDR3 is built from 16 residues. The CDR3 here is CASSVGGSGLYNEQFF. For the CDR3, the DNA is TGTGCCAGCAGCGTAGGAGGTAGCGGACTCTACAATGAGCAGTTCTTC.

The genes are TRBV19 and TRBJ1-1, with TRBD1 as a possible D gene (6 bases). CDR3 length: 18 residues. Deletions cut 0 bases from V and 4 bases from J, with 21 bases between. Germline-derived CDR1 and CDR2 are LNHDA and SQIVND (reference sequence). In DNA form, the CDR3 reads TGTGCCAGTAGTATAGACTCTGGACAGCCGTCGAGTGGCACTGAAGCTTTCTTT. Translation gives CASSIDSGQPSSGTEAFF. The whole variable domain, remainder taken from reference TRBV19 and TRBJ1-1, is DGGITQSPKYLFRKEGQNVTLSCEQNLNHDAMYWYRQDPGQGLRLIYYSQIVNDFQKGDIAEGYSVSREKKESFPLTVTSAQKNPTAFYLCASSIDSGQPSSGTEAFFGQGTRLTVV.

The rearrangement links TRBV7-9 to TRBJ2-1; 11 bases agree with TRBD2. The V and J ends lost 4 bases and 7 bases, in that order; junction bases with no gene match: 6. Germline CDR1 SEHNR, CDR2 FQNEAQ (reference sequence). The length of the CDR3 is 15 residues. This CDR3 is CASSSRLAGWNEQFF. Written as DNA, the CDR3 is TGTGCCAGCAGCTCCCGACTAGCGGGATGGAATGAGCAGTTCTTC. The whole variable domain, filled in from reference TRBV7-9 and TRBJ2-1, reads DTGVSQNPRHKITKRGQNVTFRCDPISEHNRLYWYRQTLGQGPEFLTYFQNEAQLEKSRLLSDRFSAERPKGSFSTLEIQRTEQGDSAMYLCASSSRLAGWNEQFFGPGTRLTVL.

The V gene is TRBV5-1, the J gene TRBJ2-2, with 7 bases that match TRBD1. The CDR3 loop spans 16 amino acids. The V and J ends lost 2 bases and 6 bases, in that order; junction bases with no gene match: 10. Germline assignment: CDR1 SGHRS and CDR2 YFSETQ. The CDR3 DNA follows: TGCGCCAGCAGCTTCCAGACAGGGAGTTACCCCGGGGAGCTGTTTTTT. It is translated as CASSFQTGSYPGELFF.

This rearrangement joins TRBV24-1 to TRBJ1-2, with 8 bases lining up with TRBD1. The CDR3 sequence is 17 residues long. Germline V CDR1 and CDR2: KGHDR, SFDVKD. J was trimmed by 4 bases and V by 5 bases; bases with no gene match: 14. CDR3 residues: CATSGISGTGPFYGYTF. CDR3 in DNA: TGTGCCACCAGTGGTATTAGTGGGACAGGACCGTTCTATGGCTACACCTTC.

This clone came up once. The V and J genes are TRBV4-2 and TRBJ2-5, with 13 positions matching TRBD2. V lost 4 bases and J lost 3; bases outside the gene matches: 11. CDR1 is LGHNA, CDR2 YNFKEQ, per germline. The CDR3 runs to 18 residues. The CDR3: CASSLQLAGGPGKETQYF. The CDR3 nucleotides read TGTGCCAGCAGCCTCCAACTAGCGGGAGGGCCCGGAAAAGAGACCCAGTACTTC.

The DNA of the CDR3 is TGCGCCAGCAGCTTCGACCTCGGGAGCACTGAAGCTTTCTTT. Its translation: CASSFDLGSTEAFF. V usage is TRBV5-1 and J usage is TRBJ1-1; no clear D. Germline assignment: CDR1 SGHRS and CDR2 YFSETQ. V shed 2 bases and J shed 4 bases, with 12 bases lying between them. The CDR3 runs to 14 residues. The variable domain in full, with the rest retrieved from reference TRBV5-1 and TRBJ1-1, is KAGVTQTPRYLIKTRGQQVTLSCSPISGHRSVSWYQQTPGQGLQFLFEYFSETQRNKGNFPGRFSGRQFSNSRSEMNVSTLELGDSALYLCASSFDLGSTEAFFGQGTRLTVV.

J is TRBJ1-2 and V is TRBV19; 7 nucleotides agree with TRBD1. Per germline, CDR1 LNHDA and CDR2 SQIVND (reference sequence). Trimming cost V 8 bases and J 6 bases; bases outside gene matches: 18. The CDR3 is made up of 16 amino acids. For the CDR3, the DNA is TGTGCCAGTTCCGGTCGAACCGTACAGGGGTTCGATGGCTACACCTTC. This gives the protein CASSGRTVQGFDGYTF.

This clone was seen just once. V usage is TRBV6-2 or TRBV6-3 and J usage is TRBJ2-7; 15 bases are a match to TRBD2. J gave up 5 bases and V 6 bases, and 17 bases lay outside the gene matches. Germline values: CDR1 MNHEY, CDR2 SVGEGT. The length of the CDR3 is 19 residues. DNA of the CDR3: TGTGCCAGCAGCCGACAGGCCGGACTAGCGGGAGGGAGTGGCCACGAGCAGTACTTC. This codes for CASSRQAGLAGGSGHEQYF.

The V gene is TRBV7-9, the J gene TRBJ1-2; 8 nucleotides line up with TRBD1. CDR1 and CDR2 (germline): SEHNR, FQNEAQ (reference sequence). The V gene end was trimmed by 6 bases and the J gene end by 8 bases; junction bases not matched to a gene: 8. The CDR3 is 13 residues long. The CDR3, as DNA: TGTGCCAGCAGTCTGGACAGGGTGAACGGCTACACCTTC. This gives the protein CASSLDRVNGYTF. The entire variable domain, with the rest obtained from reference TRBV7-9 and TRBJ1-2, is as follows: DTGVSQNPRHKITKRGQNVTFRCDPISEHNRLYWYRQTLGQGPEFLTYFQNEAQLEKSRLLSDRFSAERPKGSFSTLEIQRTEQGDSAMYLCASSLDRVNGYTFGSGTRLTVV.

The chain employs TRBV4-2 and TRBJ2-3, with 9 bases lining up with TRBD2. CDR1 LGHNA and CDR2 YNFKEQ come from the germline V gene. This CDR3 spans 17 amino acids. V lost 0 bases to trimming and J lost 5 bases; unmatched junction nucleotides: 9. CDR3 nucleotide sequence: TGTGCCAGCAGCCAAGAAATCGCGGGAGGGGGGGGAGATACGCAGTATTTT. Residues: CASSQEIAGGGGDTQYF.

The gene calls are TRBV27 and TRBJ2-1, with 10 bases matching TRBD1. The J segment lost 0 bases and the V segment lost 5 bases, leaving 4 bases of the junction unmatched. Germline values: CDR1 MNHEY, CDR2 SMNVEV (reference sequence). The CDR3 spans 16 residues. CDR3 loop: CASSPRTGGSYNEQFF. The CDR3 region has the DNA TGTGCCAGCAGTCCCCGGACAGGGGGCTCCTACAATGAGCAGTTCTTC.

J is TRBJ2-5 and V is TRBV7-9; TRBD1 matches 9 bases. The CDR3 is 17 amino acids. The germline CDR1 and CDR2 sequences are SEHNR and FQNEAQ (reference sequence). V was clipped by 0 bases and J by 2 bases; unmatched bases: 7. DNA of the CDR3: TGTGCCAGCAGCTTAGCGGGAACAGGGGGCTGGCAAGAGACCCAGTACTTC. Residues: CASSLAGTGGWQETQYF.

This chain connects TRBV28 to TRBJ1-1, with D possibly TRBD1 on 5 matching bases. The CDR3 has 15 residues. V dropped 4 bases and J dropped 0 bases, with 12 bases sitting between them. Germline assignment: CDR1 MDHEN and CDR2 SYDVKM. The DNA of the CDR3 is TGTGCCAGCAGTTCAGTCAGGGCATTGAACACTGAAGCTTTCTTT. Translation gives CASSSVRALNTEAFF.

CDR3 DNA sequence: TGTGCCAGCAGCCCCACGGTCGGGAGGGCCGCGGAGACCCAGTACTTC. Translated, it gives CASSPTVGRAAETQYF. This chain links TRBV11-2 with TRBJ2-5; 8 bases line up with TRBD2. The CDR3 spans 16 residues. CDR1 and CDR2 from the germline V gene are SGHAT and FQNNGV. J lost 5 bases, V lost 5 bases, and 13 bases had no gene match. Drawing the rest from reference TRBV11-2 and TRBJ2-5, the complete variable domain is EAGVAQSPRYKIIEKRQSVAFWCNPISGHATLYWYQQILGQGPKLLIQFQNNGVVDDSQLPKDRFSAERLKGVDSTLKIQPAKLEDSAVYLCASSPTVGRAAETQYFGPGTRLLVL.